Described below is a single TCR beta chain sequence and its context. A clone one base away is much larger, so this may be a read error. The source of the sample is a study of tumor and adjacent non-tumor tissue in lung cancer. Germline CDR1 and CDR2: DFQATT and SNEGSKA (reference sequence). The CDR3 is 14 residues long. V was cut by 7 bases and J by 0 bases, with 13 bases left in between. TCRbeta libraries were built with three rounds of nested PCR, modified from ARM-PCR. TCRdb passed the multiplex PCR reads through MiXCR, listing each CDR3 protein once. The sample includes 85,000 to 100,000 distinct CDR3 sequences, around 71% of them seen just once. This sample's RNA came from whole unsorted tissue.

Material: lung tumor tissue. The clonotype was recovered from a man in his fifties or sixties with non-small cell lung cancer. This rearrangement joins TRBV20-1 to TRBJ2-1; D possibly corresponds to TRBD1 (6 bases). The CDR3 DNA sequence: TGCAGTGTTAGGGACATTGGCTCCTACAATGAGCAGTTCTTC. Residues: CSVRDIGSYNEQFF.